The entry that follows covers one T cell receptor (beta chain) sequence. The data derive from a study of blood T cell repertoires in COVID-19. Study-wide background: Both acute and convalescent COVID-19 samples were obtained from the United States, Italy and Spain. PBMCs, B-cell-depleted T cells, or T cells were the source of the cDNA or gDNA that made up the material.

Looked up from germline, CDR1 is KGHSH and CDR2 is LQKENI. CDR3 length: 17 residues. The junction had 11 bases not matched to a gene; V was cut back by 6 bases and J by 3 bases. Authors' processing steps: Counts of nucleated cells, estimated from reference gene primer amplification, were obtained. Libraries were prepared by immunoSEQ multiplex PCR; TCRdb keeps only in-frame clonotypes and omits some of them. V and J calls and clone size are given by that table; D and trimming were obtained from the DNA. The repertoire holds 55,000 to 70,000 clones, about nine tenths seen once, with approximately 11% in the top ten.

The clonotype originates from a woman in her late teens or twenties with acute or convalescent COVID-19. The chain combines TRBV18 with TRBJ2-5; TRBD1 aligns across 12 bases. The sample comprised peripheral blood. CDR3 amino acids: CASSTAWGTGGEETQYF. CDR3 bases: TGTGCCAGCTCCACCGCTTGGGGGACAGGGGGCGAAGAGACCCAGTACTTC.